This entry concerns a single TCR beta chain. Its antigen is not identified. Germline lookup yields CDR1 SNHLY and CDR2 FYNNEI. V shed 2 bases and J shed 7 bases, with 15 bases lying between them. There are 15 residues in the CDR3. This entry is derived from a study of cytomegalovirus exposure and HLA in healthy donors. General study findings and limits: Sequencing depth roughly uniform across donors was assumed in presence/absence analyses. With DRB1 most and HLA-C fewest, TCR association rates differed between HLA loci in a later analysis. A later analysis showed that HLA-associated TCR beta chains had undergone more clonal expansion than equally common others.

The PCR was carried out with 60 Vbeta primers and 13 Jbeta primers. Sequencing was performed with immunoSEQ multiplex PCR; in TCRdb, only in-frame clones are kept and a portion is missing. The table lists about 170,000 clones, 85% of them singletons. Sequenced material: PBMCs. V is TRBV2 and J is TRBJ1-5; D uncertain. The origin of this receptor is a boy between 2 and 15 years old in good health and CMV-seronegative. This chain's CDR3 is CASSEMEGSVQPQHF. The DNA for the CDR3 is TGTGCCAGCAGTGAAATGGAGGGATCGGTGCAGCCCCAGCATTTT. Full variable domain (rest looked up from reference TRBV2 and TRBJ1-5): EPEVTQTPSHQVTQMGQEVILRCVPISNHLYFYWYRQILGQKVEFLVSFYNNEISEKSEIFDDQFSVERPDGSNFTLKIRSTKLEDSAMYFCASSEMEGSVQPQHFGDGTRLSIL.